The present TCR beta chain was sequenced within a study of blood T cell repertoires in COVID-19. At the level of the study: The samples span acute and convalescent COVID-19 from the United States, Italy and Spain. PBMCs, B-cell-depleted T cells, or T cells were the source of the cDNA or gDNA that made up the material.

The V gene lost 3 bases and the J gene lost 0 bases, with 8 bases spanning the gap. Germline values: CDR1 KGHSH, CDR2 LQKENI. The CDR3 runs 14 residues. Authors' analysis steps: Cell counts per sample came from amplifying reference gene primers. Here immunoSEQ multiplex PCR was the method, and the copy in TCRdb shows in-frame clones only, minus some. V and J calls plus clone size are reproduced from that table; the DNA served to infer D and trimming. The profile shows some 120,000 clones, 80% to 90% of them singletons. This chain links TRBV18 with TRBJ1-1; unclear D gene. The sequence was obtained from a woman in her fifties or sixties with acute or convalescent COVID-19. Sequencing was carried out using peripheral blood. The CDR3 region has the DNA TGTGCCAGCTCACCGGTGGGCATGAACACTGAAGCTTTCTTT. It encodes CASSPVGMNTEAFF.